These 21 T cell receptor beta chains originate from one sample sequenced in a study of a mutant IDH1 vaccine in newly diagnosed glioma (TCRdb year 2021). No antigen has been identified for these receptors. The method behind the library was the immunoSEQ multiplex PCR assay. TCRdb obtained this table from immuneACCESS and retained in-frame rearrangements with V and J assigned. These tables miss some clones; where compared with another copy, unresolved V genes account for less than half of the shortfall, and the remainder is unexplained. Recorded for this sample are fewer than 75,000 clones; approximately 84% of them occurred a single time. The ten largest account for approximately 9.5% of the sample. The intended sense of this specimen's time point label: week 11, during vaccination. Each vaccine dose was 300 ug of a 20-mer mutant IDH1 peptide in Montanide, given subcutaneously with topical imiquimod.

The sample in question was PBMCs, obtained from a glioma patient whose treatment included an IDH1 peptide vaccine. The receptors originated from a woman aged 45-65 years with glioma.

The chain carries TRBV4-1 and TRBJ2-3, with D perhaps TRBD1 or TRBD2 (5 bases each). Germline assignment: CDR1 MGHRA and CDR2 YSYEKL. V dropped 1 base and J dropped 7 bases, with 15 bases sitting between them. The CDR3 spans 15 residues. CDR3 DNA sequence: TGCGCCAGCAGCCAAGCCGGGACCTCAGGGTATACGCAGTATTTT. As protein: CASSQAGTSGYTQYF.

This clone has just a few counts. The chain couples TRBV5-8 to TRBJ1-2, with a weak D call TRBD1 (6 bases). CDR1 and CDR2 from the germline V gene are SGHTS and YDEGEE. V lost 4 bases to trimming and J lost 9 bases, with 19 bases between them. The CDR3 is made up of 14 amino acids. The CDR3 coding sequence is TGTGCCAGCAGCCAGGGGACCGCCGACTTGAGCTACACCTTC. The encoded protein is CASSQGTADLSYTF.

Only one count was recorded for this clone. This chain joins TRBV5-4 and TRBJ1-4; TRBD1 agrees at 7 bases. This CDR3 contains 15 residues. V shed 3 bases and J 8 bases; nucleotides not matched to a gene: 10. Germline CDR1 reads SGHNT; CDR2 reads YYREEE (reference sequence). Here the CDR3 reads CASSSREGAGEKLFF. The DNA of the CDR3 is TGTGCCAGCAGCTCCCGGGAGGGGGCTGGAGAAAAACTGTTTTTT.

The chain joins TRBV28 to TRBJ2-5, with TRBD2 matching over 8 bases. The CDR3 is 18 amino acids. After removal of 6 bases from V and 2 bases from J, the junction contained 17 bases not matched to a gene. Germline CDR1 reads MDHEN; CDR2 reads SYDVKM. CDR3: CASRRARGGKIEQETQYF. As DNA, the CDR3 is TGTGCCAGCAGGAGGGCCCGGGGGGGAAAGATAGAACAAGAGACCCAGTACTTC.

The chain links TRBV4-1 to TRBJ2-5, with unresolved D. The germline gives CDR1 MGHRA, CDR2 YSYEKL. The CDR3 consists of 13 residues. V was clipped by 1 base and J by 2 bases, with 5 bases between them. The CDR3 loop is CASSQGGQETQYF. In DNA form, the CDR3 reads TGCGCCAGCAGCCAAGGGGGACAAGAGACCCAGTACTTC.

The gene calls are TRBV30 and TRBJ1-2, with D uncertain. This CDR3 is built from 11 residues. Germline V gives CDR1 GTSNPN, CDR2 SVGIG (reference sequence). Trimming removed 4 bases from V and 2 bases from J, with 5 bases in between. The CDR3 region has the DNA TGTGCCTGGACCAGGAACTATGGCTACACCTTC. It codes for CAWTRNYGYTF.

The chain combines TRBV19 with TRBJ1-1; D gene unclear. The CDR3 is made up of 14 amino acids. Germline loops: CDR1 LNHDA, CDR2 SQIVND (reference sequence). V shed 3 bases and J shed 0 bases, with 8 bases lying between them. CDR3 residues: CASSIPGLNTEAFF. The CDR3 coding sequence is TGTGCCAGTAGTATCCCCGGGTTGAACACTGAAGCTTTCTTT.

This clone was seen only a few times. The chain has TRBV30 and TRBJ1-2, with unresolved D. The CDR3 spans 13 residues. The germline CDR1 and CDR2 sequences are GTSNPN and SVGIG (reference sequence). V was trimmed by 0 bases and J by 6 bases, leaving 11 bases between them. CDR3 nucleotide sequence: TGTGCCTGGAGTGTGGGCAGATATGATGGCTACACCTTC. It codes for CAWSVGRYDGYTF.

The gene calls are TRBV5-1 and TRBJ2-3; 8 positions agree with TRBD2. There are 15 residues in the CDR3. J gave up 0 bases and V 3 bases, and 3 bases lay outside the gene matches. Germline CDR1 SGHRS, CDR2 YFSETQ. Written as DNA, the CDR3 is TGCGCCAGCAGCTCGGGGGGGCTGAGCACAGATACGCAGTATTTT. The encoded protein is CASSSGGLSTDTQYF.

The rearrangement joins TRBV19 to TRBJ1-5; D unclear. In germline, CDR1 is LNHDA, CDR2 SQIVND (reference sequence). The V end was cut by 1 base, the J end by 3 bases, with 13 bases between. The CDR3 extends over 16 amino acids. The CDR3 DNA sequence: TGTGCCAGTAGTATAGTGTCCGGAAGCCTCAATCAGCCCCAGCATTTT. Translation gives CASSIVSGSLNQPQHF. Using reference TRBV19 and TRBJ1-5 for the parts outside the CDR3, the full variable domain is DGGITQSPKYLFRKEGQNVTLSCEQNLNHDAMYWYRQDPGQGLRLIYYSQIVNDFQKGDIAEGYSVSREKKESFPLTVTSAQKNPTAFYLCASSIVSGSLNQPQHFGDGTRLSIL.

CDR3 region: CAIGLRERDTQYF. CDR3 nucleotides: TGTGCCATCGGACTGAGGGAGAGAGATACGCAGTATTTT. The V call is TRBV10-3, the J call TRBJ2-3; D may be TRBD2 (5 bases). The CDR3 extends over 13 amino acids. Germline V lookup: CDR1 ENHRY, CDR2 SYGVKD. Trimming stripped 8 bases from V and 5 bases from J, with 14 bases between.

This clone came up once. V is TRBV20-1 and J is TRBJ1-5; D gene unclear. The CDR3 is made up of 10 amino acids. V was clipped by 5 bases and J by 9 bases, with 8 bases between them. Looked up from germline, CDR1 is DFQATT and CDR2 is SNEGSKA (reference sequence). As DNA, the CDR3 is TGCAGTGCTGCTGGAGGGCCCCAGCATTTT. Its translation: CSAAGGPQHF.

The chain links TRBV29-1 to TRBJ2-1, with D unresolved. The germline V gene encodes CDR1 SQVTM and CDR2 ANQGSEA. Trimming shortened V by 4 bases and J by 7 bases, and 11 bases separated the two germline ends. This CDR3 comprises 12 residues. The CDR3 sequence is CSVANSGNEQFF. In DNA, the CDR3 is TGCAGCGTTGCTAACTCCGGGAATGAGCAGTTCTTC.

The chain employs TRBV5-6 and TRBJ2-7; either TRBD1 or TRBD2 may fit D (5 bases each). From germline, CDR1 is SGHDT and CDR2 YYEEEE. With 2 bases removed from V and 2 bases from J, the gap between germline ends came to 11 bases. The CDR3 is 14 amino acids. The CDR3 region is CASSFSGPTYEQYF. CDR3 sequence (DNA): TGTGCCAGCAGCTTCTCGGGACCAACCTACGAGCAGTACTTC.

V gene TRBV4-3 combines with J gene TRBJ2-5; a possible D gene is TRBD2 (6 bases). CDR1 and CDR2 (germline): LGHNA, YSLEER. V shed 5 bases and J shed 2 bases, with 12 bases lying between them. The CDR3 sequence is 14 residues long. CDR3 amino acids: CASSYGTRQETQYF. The CDR3 DNA reads TGCGCCAGCAGCTACGGGACTCGGCAAGAGACCCAGTACTTC.

V is TRBV6-6 and J is TRBJ1-3; weak D call: TRBD1 (5 bases). Trimming left V 6 bases short and J 7 bases short, with 22 bases between. Germline values: CDR1 MNHNY, CDR2 SVGAGI (reference sequence). The CDR3 is 16 amino acids. CDR3 loop: CASSPLRASRGNTIYF. As DNA, the CDR3 is TGTGCCAGCAGCCCCCTCAGGGCCTCTCGGGGGAACACCATATATTTT.

The gene calls are TRBV5-1 and TRBJ2-7; perhaps TRBD1 as D (7 bases). The germline V gene has CDR1 SGHRS and CDR2 YFSETQ. The V end lost 5 bases, the J end lost 5 bases, and 14 bases lay between the germline ends. The CDR3 sequence is 13 residues long. CDR3: CASRTSRGDEQYF. Here the CDR3 DNA reads TGCGCCAGCAGGACGAGCAGGGGGGACGAGCAGTACTTC.

The chain recombines TRBV5-1 with TRBJ2-3; 10 bases map to TRBD2. Looked up from germline, CDR1 is SGHRS and CDR2 is YFSETQ. The J segment lost 8 bases and the V segment lost 3 bases, leaving 9 bases of the junction unmatched. This CDR3 has 15 residues. The CDR3 protein is CASSYSGGTEGTQYF. The CDR3 nucleotides read TGCGCCAGCAGCTATAGCGGGGGGACTGAAGGTACGCAGTATTTT. Supplemented by reference TRBV5-1 and TRBJ2-3, the full variable domain reads KAGVTQTPRYLIKTRGQQVTLSCSPISGHRSVSWYQQTPGQGLQFLFEYFSETQRNKGNFPGRFSGRQFSNSRSEMNVSTLELGDSALYLCASSYSGGTEGTQYFGPGTRLTVL.

This rearrangement joins TRBV7-2 to TRBJ2-7; D is possibly TRBD1 (5 bases). The germline gives CDR1 SGHTA, CDR2 FQGNSA. Trimming took off 5 bases at V and 2 bases at J, with 16 bases between the two ends. The CDR3 is 15 residues long. CDR3 DNA: TGTGCCAGCAGCGACCGTGGGGCCCCGACCTACGAGCAGTACTTC. This codes for CASSDRGAPTYEQYF.

This clone was detected once. CDR3: CASSVGQASNQPQHF. As DNA, the CDR3 is TGTGCCAGCAGCGTAGGTCAGGCTAGCAATCAGCCCCAGCATTTT. The chain recombines TRBV9 with TRBJ1-5; D not certain. CDR1 and CDR2 from the germline V gene are SGDLS and YYNGEE. This CDR3 has 15 residues. V was pared by 0 bases and J by 0 bases, with 7 bases between. The variable domain in full, completed from reference TRBV9 and TRBJ1-5, reads DSGVTQTPKHLITATGQRVTLRCSPRSGDLSVYWYQQSLDQGLQFLIQYYNGEERAKGNILERFSAQQFPDLHSELNLSSLELGDSALYFCASSVGQASNQPQHFGDGTRLSIL.

The chain carries TRBV7-6 and TRBJ2-1; the match to TRBD2 covers 8 bases. The length of the CDR3 is 15 residues. V trimming: 5 bases; J trimming: 0 bases; junction bases outside the gene matches: 3. Germline V gene sequence: CDR1 SGHVS, CDR2 FNYEAQ. The CDR3 nucleotides are TGTGCCAGCAGCGTTAGCGGGAACTCCTACAATGAGCAGTTCTTC. This sequence encodes CASSVSGNSYNEQFF.